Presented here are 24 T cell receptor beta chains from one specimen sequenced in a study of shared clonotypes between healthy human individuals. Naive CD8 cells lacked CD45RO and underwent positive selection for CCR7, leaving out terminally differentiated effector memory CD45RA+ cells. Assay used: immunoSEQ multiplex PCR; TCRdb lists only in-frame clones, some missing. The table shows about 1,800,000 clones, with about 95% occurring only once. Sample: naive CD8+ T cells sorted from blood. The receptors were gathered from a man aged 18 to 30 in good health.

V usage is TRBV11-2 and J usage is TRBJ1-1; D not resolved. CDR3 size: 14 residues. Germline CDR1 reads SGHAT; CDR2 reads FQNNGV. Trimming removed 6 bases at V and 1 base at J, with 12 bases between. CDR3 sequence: CASRKTTANTEAFF. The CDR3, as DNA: TGTGCCAGCAGGAAAACCACGGCGAACACTGAAGCTTTCTTT.

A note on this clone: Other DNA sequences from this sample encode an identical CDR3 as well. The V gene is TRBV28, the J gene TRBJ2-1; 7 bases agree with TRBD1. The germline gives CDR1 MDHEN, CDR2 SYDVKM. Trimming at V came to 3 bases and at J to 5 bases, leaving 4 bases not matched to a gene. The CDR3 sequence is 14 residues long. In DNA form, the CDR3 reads TGTGCCAGCAGTTTGGCAGGGGGTCACAATGAGCAGTTCTTC. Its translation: CASSLAGGHNEQFF. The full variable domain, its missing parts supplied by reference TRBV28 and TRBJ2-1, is DVKVTQSSRYLVKRTGEKVFLECVQDMDHENMFWYRQDPGLGLRLIYFSYDVKMKEKGDIPEGYSVSREKKERFSLILESASTNQTSMYLCASSLAGGHNEQFFGPGTRLTVL.

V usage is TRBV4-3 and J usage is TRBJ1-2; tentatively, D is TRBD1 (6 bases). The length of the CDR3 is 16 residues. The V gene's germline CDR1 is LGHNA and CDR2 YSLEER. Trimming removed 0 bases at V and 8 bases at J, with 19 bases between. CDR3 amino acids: CASSQDPSGAPWGYTF. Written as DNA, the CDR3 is TGCGCCAGCAGCCAAGATCCTTCAGGGGCCCCCTGGGGCTACACCTTC.

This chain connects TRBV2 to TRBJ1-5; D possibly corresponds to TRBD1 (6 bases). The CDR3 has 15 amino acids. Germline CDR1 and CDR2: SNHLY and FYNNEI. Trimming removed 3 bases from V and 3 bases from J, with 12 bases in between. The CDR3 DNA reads TGTGCCAGCAGTGATAGCGGGGGCATCAATCAGCCCCAGCATTTT. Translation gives CASSDSGGINQPQHF.

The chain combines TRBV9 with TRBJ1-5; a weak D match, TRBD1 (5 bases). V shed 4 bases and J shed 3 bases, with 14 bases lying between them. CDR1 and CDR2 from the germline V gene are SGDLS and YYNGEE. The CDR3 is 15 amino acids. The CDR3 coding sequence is TGTGCCAGCAGCCCGGAGGCAGGGAACAATCAGCCCCAGCATTTT. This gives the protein CASSPEAGNNQPQHF.

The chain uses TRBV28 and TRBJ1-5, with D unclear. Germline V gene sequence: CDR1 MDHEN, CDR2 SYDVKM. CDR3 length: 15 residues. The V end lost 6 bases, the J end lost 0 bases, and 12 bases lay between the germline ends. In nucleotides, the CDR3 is TGTGCCAGCAGCCCGACGGACTATAGCAATCAGCCCCAGCATTTT. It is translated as CASSPTDYSNQPQHF.

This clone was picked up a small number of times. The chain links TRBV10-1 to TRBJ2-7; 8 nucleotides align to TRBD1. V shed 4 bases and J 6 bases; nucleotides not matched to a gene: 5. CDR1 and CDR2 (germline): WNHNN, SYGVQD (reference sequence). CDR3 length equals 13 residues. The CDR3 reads CASSADRGFEQYF. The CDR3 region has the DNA TGCGCCAGCAGTGCCGACAGGGGATTCGAGCAGTACTTC.

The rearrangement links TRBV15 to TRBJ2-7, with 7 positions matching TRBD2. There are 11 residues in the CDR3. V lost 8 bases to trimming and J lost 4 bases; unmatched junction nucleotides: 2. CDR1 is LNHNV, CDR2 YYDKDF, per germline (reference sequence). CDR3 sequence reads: CATARGYEQYF. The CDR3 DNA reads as TGTGCCACCGCGCGGGGGTACGAGCAGTACTTC.

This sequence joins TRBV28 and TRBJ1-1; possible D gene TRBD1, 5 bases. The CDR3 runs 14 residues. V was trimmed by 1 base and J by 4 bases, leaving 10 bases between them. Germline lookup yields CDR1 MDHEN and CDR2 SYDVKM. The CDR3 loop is CASSLLGGSTEAFF. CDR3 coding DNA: TGTGCCAGCAGTTTATTGGGGGGAAGCACTGAAGCTTTCTTT.

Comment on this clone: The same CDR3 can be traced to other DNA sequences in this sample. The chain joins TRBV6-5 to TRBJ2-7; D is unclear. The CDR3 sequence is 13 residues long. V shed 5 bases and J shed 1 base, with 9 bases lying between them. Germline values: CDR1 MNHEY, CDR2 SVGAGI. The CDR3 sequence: CASSLGSSYEQYF. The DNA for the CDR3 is TGTGCCAGCAGTCTAGGATCTTCCTACGAGCAGTACTTC.

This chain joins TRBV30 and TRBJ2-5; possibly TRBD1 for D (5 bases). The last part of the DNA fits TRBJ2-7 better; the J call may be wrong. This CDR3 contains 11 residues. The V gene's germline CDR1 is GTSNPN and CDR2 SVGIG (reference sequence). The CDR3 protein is CAWRATGEQYF. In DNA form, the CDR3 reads TGTGCCTGGCGCGCAACAGGCGAGCAGTACTTC.

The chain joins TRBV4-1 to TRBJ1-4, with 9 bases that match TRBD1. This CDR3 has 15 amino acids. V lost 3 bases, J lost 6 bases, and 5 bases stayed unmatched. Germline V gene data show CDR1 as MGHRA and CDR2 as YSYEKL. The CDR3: CASSQAGTGHEKLFF. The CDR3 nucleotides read TGCGCCAGCAGCCAGGCCGGGACAGGGCATGAAAAACTGTTTTTT.

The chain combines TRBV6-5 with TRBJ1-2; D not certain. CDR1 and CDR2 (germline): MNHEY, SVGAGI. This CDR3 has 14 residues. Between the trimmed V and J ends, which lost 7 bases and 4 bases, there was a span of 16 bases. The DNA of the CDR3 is TGTGCCAGCACCCCCCGCCGGGTTGGCTATGGCTACACCTTC. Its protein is CASTPRRVGYGYTF.

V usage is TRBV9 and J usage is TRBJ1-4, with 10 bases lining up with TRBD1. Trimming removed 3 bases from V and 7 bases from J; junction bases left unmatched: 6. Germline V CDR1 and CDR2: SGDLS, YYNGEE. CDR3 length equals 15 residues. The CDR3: CASSDGTGVGEKLFF. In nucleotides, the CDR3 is TGTGCCAGCAGCGATGGGACAGGGGTAGGTGAAAAACTGTTTTTT.

The CDR3 reads CASLPSSSYNEQFF. In DNA, the CDR3 is TGTGCCTCCCTCCCGTCTAGCTCCTACAATGAGCAGTTCTTC. V gene TRBV7-2 combines with J gene TRBJ2-1; D remains ambiguous. V lost 11 bases and J 0 bases, leaving 14 bases between the germline ends. This CDR3 comprises 14 residues. The germline CDR1 and CDR2 sequences are SGHTA and FQGNSA.

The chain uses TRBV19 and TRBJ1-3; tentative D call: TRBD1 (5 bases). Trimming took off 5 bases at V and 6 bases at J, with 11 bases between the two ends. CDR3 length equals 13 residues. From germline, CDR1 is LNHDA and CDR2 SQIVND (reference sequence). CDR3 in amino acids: CASSRTTVNTIYF. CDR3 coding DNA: TGTGCCAGTAGTCGCACGACAGTAAACACCATATATTTT.

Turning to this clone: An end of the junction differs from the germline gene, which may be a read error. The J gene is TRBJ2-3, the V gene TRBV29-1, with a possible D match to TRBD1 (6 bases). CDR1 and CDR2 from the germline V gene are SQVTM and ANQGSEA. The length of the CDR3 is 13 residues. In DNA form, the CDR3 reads TGTCCCCACCCGGACAGAGACACAGATACGCAGTATTTT. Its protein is CPHPDRDTDTQYF.

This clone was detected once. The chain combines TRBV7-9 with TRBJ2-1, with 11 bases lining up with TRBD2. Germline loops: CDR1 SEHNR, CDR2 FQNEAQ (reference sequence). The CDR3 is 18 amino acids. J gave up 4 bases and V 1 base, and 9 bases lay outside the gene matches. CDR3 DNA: TGTGCCAGCAGCTTAGAACTAGCGGGGGCCGTCTATTACAATGAGCAGTTCTTC. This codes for CASSLELAGAVYYNEQFF.

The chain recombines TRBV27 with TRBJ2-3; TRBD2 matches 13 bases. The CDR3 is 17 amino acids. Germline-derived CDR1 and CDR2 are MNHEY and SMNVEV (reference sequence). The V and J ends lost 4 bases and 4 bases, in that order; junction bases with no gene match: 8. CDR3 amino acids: CASSSPQLAGGPDTQYF. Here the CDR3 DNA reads TGTGCCAGCAGTTCCCCACAACTAGCGGGGGGGCCAGATACGCAGTATTTT.

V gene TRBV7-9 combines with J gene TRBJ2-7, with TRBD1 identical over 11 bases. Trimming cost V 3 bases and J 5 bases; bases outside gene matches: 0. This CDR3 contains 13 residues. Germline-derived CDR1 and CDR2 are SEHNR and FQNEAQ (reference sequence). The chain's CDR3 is CASSLGQGDEQYF. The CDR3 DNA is TGTGCCAGCAGCTTGGGACAGGGGGACGAGCAGTACTTC.

In nucleotides, the CDR3 is TGCGCCAGCAGCCAAGATTGGACACCAGCTAAGTTCTTC. Protein product: CASSQDWTPAKFF. This chain links TRBV4-1 with TRBJ2-1; TRBD1 is a possible D gene (5 bases). The CDR3 is made up of 13 amino acids. Between the trimmed V and J ends, which lost 0 bases and 14 bases, there was a span of 14 bases. The germline V gene has CDR1 MGHRA and CDR2 YSYEKL.

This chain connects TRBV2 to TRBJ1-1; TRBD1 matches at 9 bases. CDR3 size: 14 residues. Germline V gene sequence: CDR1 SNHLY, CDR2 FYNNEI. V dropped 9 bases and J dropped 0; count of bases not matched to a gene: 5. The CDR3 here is CARGGTGMNTEAFF. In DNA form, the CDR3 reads TGTGCCAGGGGAGGGACAGGGATGAACACTGAAGCTTTCTTT.

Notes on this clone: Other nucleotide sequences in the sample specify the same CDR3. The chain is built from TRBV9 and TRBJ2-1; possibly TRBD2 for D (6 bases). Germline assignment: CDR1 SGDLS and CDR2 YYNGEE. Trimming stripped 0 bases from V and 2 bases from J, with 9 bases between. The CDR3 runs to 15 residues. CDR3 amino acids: CASSVVGGTYNEQFF. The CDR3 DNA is TGTGCCAGCAGCGTAGTGGGGGGTACCTACAATGAGCAGTTCTTC. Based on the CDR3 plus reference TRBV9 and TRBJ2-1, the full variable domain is DSGVTQTPKHLITATGQRVTLRCSPRSGDLSVYWYQQSLDQGLQFLIQYYNGEERAKGNILERFSAQQFPDLHSELNLSSLELGDSALYFCASSVVGGTYNEQFFGPGTRLTVL.

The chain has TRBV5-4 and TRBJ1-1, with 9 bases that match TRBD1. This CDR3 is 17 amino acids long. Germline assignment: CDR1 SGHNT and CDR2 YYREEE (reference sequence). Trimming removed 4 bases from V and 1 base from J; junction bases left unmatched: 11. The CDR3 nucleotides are TGTGCCAGCAGCACCTTACCCGGGACAGGGCCGAACACTGAAGCTTTCTTT. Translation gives CASSTLPGTGPNTEAFF. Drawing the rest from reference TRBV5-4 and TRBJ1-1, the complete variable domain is ETGVTQSPTHLIKTRGQQVTLRCSSQSGHNTVSWYQQALGQGPQFIFQYYREEENGRGNFPPRFSGLQFPNYSSELNVNALELDDSALYLCASSTLPGTGPNTEAFFGQGTRLTVV.